This T cell receptor (beta chain) stems from a study of blood T cell repertoires in COVID-19. Overall study: Samples came from the United States, Italy and Spain, spanning acute and convalescent COVID-19. The cDNA or gDNA used as material had been derived from T cells, B-cell-depleted T cells, or PBMCs.

A note on this clone: Other DNA sequences in this sample translate to the same CDR3.

As handled by the study authors: It was from reference gene primer amplification that nucleated cell counts were estimated. Measured with immunoSEQ multiplex PCR; TCRdb has only the in-frame clones, and not every one. The V and J calls and clone size are taken from that table; D and trimming were inferred from the DNA. The sample consists of a few hundred thousand clones, 80% to 90% of them appearing once. Germline CDR1 is MNHEY and CDR2 is SVGAGI. V lost 2 bases to trimming and J lost 1 base, with 5 bases between them. The CDR3 covers 13 residues. This receptor was taken from a woman in her sixties or seventies with COVID-19, enrolled during active disease. The J gene is TRBJ1-1, the V gene TRBV6-5, with D uncertain. Sequenced input: peripheral blood. The CDR3 DNA reads as TGTGCCAGCAGTTACGCGGAGAACACTGAAGCTTTCTTT. Residues: CASSYAENTEAFF.